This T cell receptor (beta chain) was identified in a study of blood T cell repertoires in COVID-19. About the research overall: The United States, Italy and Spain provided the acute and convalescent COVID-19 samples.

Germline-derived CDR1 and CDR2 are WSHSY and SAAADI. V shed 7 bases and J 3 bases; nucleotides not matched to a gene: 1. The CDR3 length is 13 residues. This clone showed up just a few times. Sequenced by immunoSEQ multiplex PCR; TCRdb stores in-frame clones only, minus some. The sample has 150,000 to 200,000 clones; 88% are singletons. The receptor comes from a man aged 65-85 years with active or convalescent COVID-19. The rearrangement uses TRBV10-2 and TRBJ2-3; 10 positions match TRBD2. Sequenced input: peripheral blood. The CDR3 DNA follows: TGCGCCAGCACACTAGCGGGAACAGATACGCAGTATTTT. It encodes CASTLAGTDTQYF.